This entry lists 28 T cell receptor beta chains sequenced from one sample in a study of metastatic and nonmetastatic thyroid tumors. Nobody among the patients had been given any treatment before thyroid surgery. MiXCR was used by TCRdb to re-call the PCR reads. The data contain 15,000 to 20,000 clones, roughly 32% of them seen just once; the ten biggest clones take up 7% to 8.5%. Sequenced sample: tumor tissue. The origin of the receptors is a female donor with papillary thyroid cancer or a benign thyroid nodule (not recorded which). Some clones in this sample may be carry-over from other donors' samples.

This clone is medium-sized (0.01 to 0.1%). The chain links TRBV20-1 to TRBJ1-5; maybe TRBD1 (5 bases). Between the trimmed V and J ends, which lost 0 bases and 4 bases, there was a span of 10 bases. Per germline, CDR1 DFQATT and CDR2 SNEGSKA (reference sequence). This CDR3 comprises 14 residues. The CDR3 spells CSAREGRENQPQHF. CDR3 DNA sequence: TGCAGTGCTAGAGAGGGACGGGAAAATCAGCCCCAGCATTTT.

The chain carries TRBV30 and TRBJ1-4; D is unresolved. V dropped 2 bases and J dropped 3 bases, with 22 bases sitting between them. The V gene's germline CDR1 is GTSNPN and CDR2 SVGIG (reference sequence). CDR3 length: 18 residues. Here the CDR3 DNA reads TGTGCCTGGAGTCAGTCGTCCCGAGAAATTGGGGCTAATGAAAAACTGTTTTTT. As protein: CAWSQSSREIGANEKLFF.

The chain recombines TRBV5-1 with TRBJ2-3, with TRBD2 matching over 9 bases. Germline values: CDR1 SGHRS, CDR2 YFSETQ. V lost 7 bases to trimming and J lost 0 bases; unmatched junction nucleotides: 6. This CDR3 has 15 amino acids. The CDR3 reads CASALAGWSTDTQYF. The CDR3 bases are TGCGCCAGCGCGCTAGCGGGGTGGAGCACAGATACGCAGTATTTT.

This clone was observed many times. The V call is TRBV29-1, the J call TRBJ1-1; D may be TRBD1 (5 bases). Trimming left V 6 bases short and J 3 bases short, with 14 bases between. CDR3 length: 13 amino acids. Germline values: CDR1 SQVTM, CDR2 ANQGSEA. CDR3 sequence: CSVGRGKDTEAFF. As DNA, the CDR3 is TGCAGCGTCGGGCGGGGGAAGGACACTGAAGCTTTCTTT.

The chain employs TRBV3-1 and TRBJ1-3; unclear D gene. Germline V gene data show CDR1 as LGHDT and CDR2 as YNNKEL (reference sequence). Trimming took 4 bases from V and 4 from J, leaving 14 bases between them. This CDR3 region has 15 residues. Written as DNA, the CDR3 is TGTGCCAGCAGCCCTTGGGGTCTCTTCGGAAACACCATATATTTT. It encodes CASSPWGLFGNTIYF.

This clone was seen at least ten times. The gene calls are TRBV7-3 and TRBJ2-7, with TRBD1 as a possible D gene (8 bases). This CDR3 comprises 15 residues. V was trimmed by 5 bases and J by 4 bases, leaving 18 bases between them. Germline loops: CDR1 SGHTA, CDR2 FQGTGA. CDR3 bases: TGTGCCAGCAGCCAACAGGGGGGGTCTTTGTACGAGCAGTACTTC. It yields the protein CASSQQGGSLYEQYF. The complete variable domain, with remaining parts taken from reference TRBV7-3 and TRBJ2-7, reads GAGVSQTPSNKVTEKGKYVELRCDPISGHTALYWYRQSLGQGPEFLIYFQGTGAADDSGLPNDRFFAVRPEGSVSTLKIQRTERGDSAVYLCASSQQGGSLYEQYFGPGTRLTVT.

This clone was picked up many times. This chain connects TRBV5-6 to TRBJ2-5, with a tentative D call TRBD2 (7 bases). The CDR3 covers 15 residues. Germline CDR1 and CDR2: SGHDT and YYEEEE. V lost 0 bases and J lost 5, with 14 bases in between. The CDR3 DNA sequence: TGTGCCAGCAGCTTGGAGGTGGGGGGGCTGGAGACCCAGTACTTC. Its translation is CASSLEVGGLETQYF.

This clone was observed many times. The chain has TRBV10-3 and TRBJ1-2; 8 bases fit TRBD1. V lost 2 bases, J lost 8 bases, and 4 bases stayed unmatched. The germline V gene encodes CDR1 ENHRY and CDR2 SYGVKD. The CDR3 has 13 residues. CDR3 nucleotide sequence: TGTGCCATCAGTGAGCAGGGGGCAGACGGCTACACCTTC. Protein: CAISEQGADGYTF.

V usage is TRBV10-1 and J usage is TRBJ2-3; 8 bases map to TRBD2. Per the germline V gene, CDR1 is WNHNN and CDR2 is SYGVQD (reference sequence). With 4 bases clipped from V and 11 bases from J, the junction kept 8 bases outside the gene matches. The CDR3 runs to 13 residues. The CDR3 DNA is TGCGCCAGCAGTGCATGGACAGCGGGGGAGCAGTATTTT. This translates into CASSAWTAGEQYF.

The V call is TRBV20-1, the J call TRBJ1-4, with 10 bases identical to TRBD1. The V gene end was trimmed by 4 bases and the J gene end by 8 bases; junction bases not matched to a gene: 7. Germline V gives CDR1 DFQATT, CDR2 SNEGSKA (reference sequence). This CDR3 spans 14 amino acids. The CDR3 DNA reads TGCAGTGCTATCCGACAGGGGGCTGGAGAAAAACTGTTTTTT. Translating it yields CSAIRQGAGEKLFF.

A remark on this clone: An end of the junction does not agree with germline; a read error may underlie this. CDR3 protein: CTSSFRGVGYGYTF. The CDR3 DNA reads as TGTACCAGCAGTTTTCGGGGAGTCGGCTATGGCTACACCTTC. V is TRBV6-5 and J is TRBJ1-2; D call uncertain. Germline lookup yields CDR1 MNHEY and CDR2 SVGAGI. The CDR3 consists of 14 residues.

This clone occurred once. The V and J genes are TRBV20-1 and TRBJ2-7, with D perhaps TRBD1 or TRBD2 (5 bases each). Germline CDR1 DFQATT, CDR2 SNEGSKA (reference sequence). With 1 base removed from V and 0 bases from J, the gap between germline ends came to 13 bases. CDR3 length: 15 amino acids. CDR3 residues: CSARGPGTTSYEQYF. The DNA for the CDR3 is TGCAGTGCTAGAGGACCCGGGACGACCTCCTACGAGCAGTACTTC.

The chain has TRBV28 and TRBJ1-4; 9 bases fit TRBD1. Trimming removed 6 bases from V and 4 bases from J; junction bases left unmatched: 21. Germline V gene sequence: CDR1 MDHEN, CDR2 SYDVKM. The CDR3 loop spans 20 amino acids. CDR3 amino acids: CASSSKLGWRTGDHNEKLFF. CDR3 coding DNA: TGTGCCAGCAGCTCGAAGCTGGGCTGGCGGACAGGGGATCATAATGAAAAACTGTTTTTT.

This clone has a handful of counts. J is TRBJ1-5 and V is TRBV6-1, with D maybe TRBD1 (5 bases). V was clipped by 0 bases and J by 6 bases, with 12 bases between them. Germline V gives CDR1 MNHNS, CDR2 SASEGT. This CDR3 has 15 amino acids. This chain's CDR3 is CASSEARDPVQPQHF. Here the CDR3 DNA reads TGTGCCAGCAGTGAAGCAAGGGACCCTGTTCAGCCCCAGCATTTT.

V gene TRBV20-1 combines with J gene TRBJ1-1; the D gene is possibly TRBD1 (5 bases). The length of the CDR3 is 14 residues. V gave up 2 bases and J gave up 5 bases, with 15 bases separating them. Germline V gene data show CDR1 as DFQATT and CDR2 as SNEGSKA (reference sequence). The CDR3 protein is CSARPGTGYTEAFF. CDR3 DNA sequence: TGCAGTGCTAGACCGGGGACCGGGTATACTGAAGCTTTCTTT.

Ten or more counts support this clone. The chain carries TRBV30 and TRBJ2-3; D gene uncertain. CDR3 size: 13 residues. Trimming pared 1 base from V and 5 bases from J, leaving 10 bases between. Germline CDR1 and CDR2: GTSNPN and SVGIG (reference sequence). The CDR3 loop reads CAWSAGLGDTQYF. The DNA of the CDR3 is TGTGCCTGGAGTGCTGGTCTCGGAGATACGCAGTATTTT. The full variable domain, in which reference TRBV30 and TRBJ2-3 provide the parts outside the CDR3, is SQTIHQWPATLVQPVGSPLSLECTVEGTSNPNLYWYRQAAGRGLQLLFYSVGIGQISSEVPQNLSASRPQDRQFILSSKKLLLSDSGFYLCAWSAGLGDTQYFGPGTRLTVL.

The table lists this clone with many counts. A much larger clone differs by one base, so this may be a read error. The chain joins TRBV2 to TRBJ2-7, with D possibly being TRBD2 (6 bases). The length of the CDR3 is 13 residues. Trimming took 9 bases from V and 5 from J, leaving 17 bases between them. Germline V lookup: CDR1 SNHLY, CDR2 FYNNEI. CDR3 sequence: CARGTCGADEQYF. The CDR3 nucleotides read TGTGCCAGAGGGACTTGCGGGGCCGACGAGCAGTACTTC.

V gene TRBV4-1 combines with J gene TRBJ2-3, with 12 bases aligning to TRBD2. The CDR3 extends over 18 amino acids. The ends lost 2 bases at V and 3 bases at J; junction bases unmatched: 9. Germline V gene lookup returns CDR1 MGHRA and CDR2 YSYEKL. CDR3 sequence reads: CASSQMGLAGGITDTQYF. The CDR3 bases are TGCGCCAGCAGCCAAATGGGCCTAGCGGGAGGGATAACAGATACGCAGTATTTT.

The chain recombines TRBV11-2 with TRBJ2-7; the match to TRBD1 covers 9 bases. The CDR3 runs 18 residues. With V trimmed by 1 base and J by 1 base, 11 bases remained unmatched. CDR1 SGHAT and CDR2 FQNNGV come from the germline V gene. For the CDR3, the DNA is TGTGCCAGCAGCTTAGGGTTCGAGGGGACAGGGTATTCCTACGAGCAGTACTTC. Protein product: CASSLGFEGTGYSYEQYF.

This clone was counted ten times or more. The V and J genes are TRBV3-1 and TRBJ2-2; TRBD1 aligns across 8 bases. The J segment lost 6 bases and the V segment lost 3 bases, leaving 12 bases of the junction unmatched. Looked up from germline, CDR1 is LGHDT and CDR2 is YNNKEL (reference sequence). The CDR3 runs 17 residues. The CDR3 bases are TGTGCCAGCAGCCATATAGGAGGCAGGGGGCTCTCCGGGGAGCTGTTTTTT. It yields the protein CASSHIGGRGLSGELFF.

J is TRBJ2-7 and V is TRBV9; 7 bases match TRBD1. This CDR3 region has 16 residues. Trimming took 0 bases from V and 5 from J; bases not matched to a gene: 11. Germline CDR1 is SGDLS and CDR2 is YYNGEE. The DNA for the CDR3 is TGTGCCAGCAGCGTAGGCCCCGGGACAGCCCGGGACGAGCAGTACTTC. Translating gives CASSVGPGTARDEQYF.

By frequency in the sample, this clone is medium-sized. The chain couples TRBV2 to TRBJ1-2; D may be TRBD1 (5 bases). Germline CDR1 is SNHLY and CDR2 is FYNNEI. This CDR3 contains 14 residues. V was shortened by 1 base and J by 4 bases, with 10 bases between the two germline ends. DNA for the CDR3: TGTGCCAGCAGTGAAGACAACAGGATCTATGGCTACACCTTC. It encodes CASSEDNRIYGYTF.

The chain recombines TRBV13 with TRBJ1-1; 7 nucleotides line up with TRBD1. The CDR3 has 14 residues. V shed 4 bases, J shed 3 bases, and the junction held 5 bases outside the gene matches. CDR1 is PRHDT, CDR2 FYEKMQ, per germline (reference sequence). CDR3 DNA sequence: TGTGCCAGCAGCTCGACAGGGAAAGACACTGAAGCTTTCTTT. Its translation: CASSSTGKDTEAFF. The full variable domain, its missing parts supplied by reference TRBV13 and TRBJ1-1, is AAGVIQSPRHLIKEKRETATLKCYPIPRHDTVYWYQQGPGQDPQFLISFYEKMQSDKGSIPDRFSAQQFSDYHSELNMSSLELGDSALYFCASSSTGKDTEAFFGQGTRLTVV.

By frequency in the sample, this clone is medium-sized. The chain recombines TRBV5-1 with TRBJ2-5; D perhaps matches TRBD1 (5 bases). The CDR3 extends over 14 amino acids. From germline, CDR1 is SGHRS and CDR2 YFSETQ. Trimming took off 5 bases at V and 5 bases at J, with 16 bases between the two ends. The DNA of the CDR3 is TGCGCCAGCAGAGTGTGGGGCAGGGCGGAGACCCAGTACTTC. Translating it yields CASRVWGRAETQYF.

The chain couples TRBV20-1 to TRBJ2-7, with 9 bases fitting TRBD1. The CDR3 runs 14 residues. V trimming: 5 bases; J trimming: 7 bases; junction bases outside the gene matches: 12. Per germline, CDR1 DFQATT and CDR2 SNEGSKA (reference sequence). In DNA, the CDR3 is TGCAGTGCTCGGGGTGGGTGGACAGGGGAGGAGCAGTACTTC. Protein: CSARGGWTGEEQYF.

By its share, this clone is medium-sized. The V call is TRBV2, the J call TRBJ1-2; D is uncertain. Looked up from germline, CDR1 is SNHLY and CDR2 is FYNNEI. This CDR3 has 12 residues. V lost 0 bases and J 12 bases, leaving 11 bases between the germline ends. CDR3 loop: CASSEAQRAHTF. CDR3 DNA: TGTGCCAGCAGTGAAGCGCAAAGGGCCCACACCTTC. Together with reference TRBV2 and TRBJ1-2, the CDR3 gives the full variable domain: EPEVTQTPSHQVTQMGQEVILRCVPISNHLYFYWYRQILGQKVEFLVSFYNNEISEKSEIFDDQFSVERPDGSNFTLKIRSTKLEDSAMYFCASSEAQRAHTFGSGTRLTVV.

Judged by abundance, this clone is medium-sized. The chain is built from TRBV9 and TRBJ1-2; D call uncertain. V lost 0 bases and J lost 7, with 10 bases in between. The CDR3 consists of 13 residues. Germline CDR1 is SGDLS and CDR2 is YYNGEE. DNA for the CDR3: TGTGCCAGCAGCGTAGGGATGAAAGGTGGCTACACCTTC. It specifies CASSVGMKGGYTF.

This clone was recorded many times. The J gene is TRBJ2-3, the V gene TRBV12-3 or TRBV12-4; 11 bases map to TRBD2. The CDR3 covers 16 residues. J lost 4 bases, V lost 6 bases, and 9 bases had no gene match. CDR3 DNA: TGTGCCAGCAGCTATAATAGCGGGGGGGCCGCAGATACGCAGTATTTT. It specifies CASSYNSGGAADTQYF.